One sample yielded the 14 T cell receptor beta chains listed below, sequenced in a study of response to subunit inactivated influenza vaccine. One entry per CDR3 protein, called by TCRdb with MiXCR from the RT-PCR reads. The sample shows approximately 520,000 distinct CDR3 sequences, 25% of them seen only once. Material: CD4+ T cells sorted from PBMCs, obtained more than 4 days after vaccination. These receptors all come from a man aged 50 to 59 who received an inactivated influenza vaccine.

The rearrangement links TRBV20-1 to TRBJ2-7; D may be TRBD2 (7 bases). The germline V gene has CDR1 DFQATT and CDR2 SNEGSKA (reference sequence). This CDR3 has 15 residues. Trimming cost V 5 bases and J 3 bases, with 20 bases left between them. CDR3 protein: CSAGRAGQTNYEQYF. Here the CDR3 DNA reads TGCAGTGCTGGGCGAGCGGGACAAACGAACTACGAGCAGTACTTC.

The sample holds a few counts of this clonotype. J is TRBJ2-5 and V is TRBV5-1; a weak D match, TRBD1 (5 bases). Trimming cost V 5 bases and J 3 bases, with 8 bases left between them. The germline gives CDR1 SGHRS, CDR2 YFSETQ. This CDR3 spans 12 amino acids. The CDR3 sequence is CASRGAEETQYF. CDR3 DNA sequence: TGCGCCAGCAGAGGGGCCGAAGAGACCCAGTACTTC.

The chain is built from TRBV5-1 and TRBJ2-1; 10 bases align to TRBD1. The CDR3 runs to 16 residues. Trimming removed 0 bases from V and 6 bases from J; junction bases left unmatched: 6. The germline CDR1 and CDR2 sequences are SGHRS and YFSETQ. The CDR3 nucleotides read TGCGCCAGCAGCTTGGTTCGGACAGGGGGTCTCAATGAGCAGTTCTTC. Translated: CASSLVRTGGLNEQFF.

To note about this clonotype: A single base separates this from a much larger clone, so it may be a read error. The rearrangement joins TRBV7-2 to TRBJ2-3, with no clear D. V lost 6 bases to trimming and J lost 3 bases, with 4 bases between them. CDR1 and CDR2 from the germline V gene are SGHTA and FQGNSA. This CDR3 comprises 11 residues. The CDR3 reads CASRVTDTQYF. The CDR3 nucleotides are TGTGCCAGCAGGGTGACAGATACGCAGTATTTT.

This clonotype was recorded a few times. The chain uses TRBV27 and TRBJ2-4; 13 bases match TRBD2. There are 16 residues in the CDR3. V gave up 4 bases and J gave up 3 bases; unmatched junction bases: 3. Germline CDR1 reads MNHEY; CDR2 reads SMNVEV (reference sequence). This CDR3 is CASSSGLAGVKNIQYF. The CDR3 coding sequence is TGTGCCAGCAGTTCCGGACTAGCGGGAGTCAAAAACATTCAGTACTTC.

This clonotype was seen at least ten times. V usage is TRBV12-3 or TRBV12-4 and J usage is TRBJ1-2; no definite D call. V was cut by 5 bases and J by 4 bases, with 8 bases left in between. The CDR3 has 12 amino acids. The CDR3 is CASSLGAYGYTF. CDR3 nucleotides: TGTGCCAGCAGTCTAGGAGCCTATGGCTACACCTTC.

The sample holds many counts of this clonotype. J is TRBJ1-3 and V is TRBV3-1; D possibly corresponds to TRBD1 (5 bases). The CDR3 length is 15 residues. V dropped 1 base and J dropped 3 bases, with 10 bases sitting between them. Germline V gene lookup returns CDR1 LGHDT and CDR2 YNNKEL (reference sequence). This CDR3 is CASSQGQQIGNTIYF. The CDR3 DNA follows: TGTGCCAGCAGCCAAGGACAGCAAATTGGAAACACCATATATTTT. Combining the CDR3 with reference TRBV3-1 and TRBJ1-3 gives the whole variable domain DTAVSQTPKYLVTQMGNDKSIKCEQNLGHDTMYWYKQDSKKFLKIMFSYNNKELIINETVPNRFSPKSPDKAHLNLHINSLELGDSAVYFCASSQGQQIGNTIYFGEGSWLTVV.

The V call is TRBV5-1, the J call TRBJ2-7; D might be TRBD2 (5 bases). CDR1 SGHRS and CDR2 YFSETQ come from the germline V gene. The CDR3 is 13 residues long. V lost 5 bases, J lost 5 bases, and 14 bases lay in between. The CDR3 spells CASSVGWGDEQYF. The CDR3 DNA is TGCGCCAGCAGTGTTGGATGGGGAGACGAGCAGTACTTC.

The chain is built from TRBV6-1 and TRBJ1-2; tentatively, D is TRBD1 (5 bases). V lost 6 bases to trimming and J lost 1 base, with 15 bases between them. Germline V gene sequence: CDR1 MNHNS, CDR2 SASEGT. CDR3 length equals 15 residues. CDR3 sequence reads: CASSRHGGINYGYTF. CDR3 nucleotide sequence: TGTGCCAGCAGCCGTCACGGGGGGATTAACTATGGCTACACCTTC.

The chain couples TRBV2 to TRBJ2-1; 7 bases are a match to TRBD1. Trimming at V came to 8 bases and at J to 5 bases, leaving 9 bases not matched to a gene. This CDR3 comprises 14 residues. Germline V gene sequence: CDR1 SNHLY, CDR2 FYNNEI. The CDR3 DNA follows: TGTGCCAGCGGCCTCCCACAGGGGCACAATGAGCAGTTCTTC. Protein: CASGLPQGHNEQFF.

The sample holds one count of this clonotype. The chain employs TRBV4-3 and TRBJ2-5, with TRBD2 matching 7 bases. The CDR3 is made up of 14 amino acids. Germline values: CDR1 LGHNA, CDR2 YSLEER. The V and J ends lost 4 bases and 7 bases, in that order; junction bases with no gene match: 9. In DNA, the CDR3 is TGCGCCAGCAGCCCCAGCGGGACCGGTGGGACCCAGTACTTC. This sequence encodes CASSPSGTGGTQYF.

This clonotype was counted between two and nine times. This chain connects TRBV5-1 to TRBJ2-3; TRBD2 aligns across 9 bases. The CDR3 is 16 residues long. The V segment lost 4 bases and the J segment 0 bases; nucleotides outside the gene matches: 6. CDR1 SGHRS and CDR2 YFSETQ come from the germline V gene. The CDR3: CASSNPLAGSTDTQYF. CDR3 bases: TGCGCCAGCAGCAACCCGCTAGCGGGGAGCACAGATACGCAGTATTTT.

The chain carries TRBV4-3 and TRBJ1-1, with no clear D. With 0 bases removed from V and 10 bases from J, the gap between germline ends came to 21 bases. Germline loops: CDR1 LGHNA, CDR2 YSLEER. The CDR3 has 16 residues. The CDR3 DNA reads as TGCGCCAGCAGCCAAGATAGGTGGTCCGCGGGTCGGGGAGCTTTCTTT. This sequence encodes CASSQDRWSAGRGAFF.

This sequence joins TRBV29-1 and TRBJ1-3, with TRBD1 matching 8 bases. This CDR3 comprises 13 residues. The V gene end was trimmed by 7 bases and the J gene end by 4 bases; junction bases not matched to a gene: 6. Germline values: CDR1 SQVTM, CDR2 ANQGSEA. The CDR3 region is CSAGGTGGNTIYF. The DNA of the CDR3 is TGCAGCGCAGGGGGCACAGGAGGAAACACCATATATTTT.